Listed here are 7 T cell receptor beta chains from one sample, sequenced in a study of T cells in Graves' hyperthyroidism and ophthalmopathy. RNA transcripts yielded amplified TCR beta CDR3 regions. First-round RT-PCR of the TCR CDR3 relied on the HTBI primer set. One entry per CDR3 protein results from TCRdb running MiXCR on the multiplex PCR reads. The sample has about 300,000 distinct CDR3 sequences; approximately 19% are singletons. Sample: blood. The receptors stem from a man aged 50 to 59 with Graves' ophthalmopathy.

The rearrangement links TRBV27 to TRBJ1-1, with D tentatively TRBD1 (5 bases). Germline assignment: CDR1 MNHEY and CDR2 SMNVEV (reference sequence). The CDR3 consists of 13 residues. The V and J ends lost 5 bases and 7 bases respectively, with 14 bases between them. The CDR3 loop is CASSPYTGYEAFF. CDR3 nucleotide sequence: TGTGCCAGCAGTCCTTACACAGGCTATGAAGCTTTCTTT.

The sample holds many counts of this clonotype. CDR3 nucleotides: TGTGCCAGCTCACCAGAGGCAACCCTAGCTGCTTTTGGAGCTTTCTTT. Translating it yields CASSPEATLAAFGAFF. This chain uses TRBV18 with TRBJ1-1; no clear D. The CDR3 contains 16 residues. V dropped 2 bases and J dropped 10 bases, with 23 bases sitting between them. Germline V gives CDR1 KGHSH, CDR2 LQKENI.

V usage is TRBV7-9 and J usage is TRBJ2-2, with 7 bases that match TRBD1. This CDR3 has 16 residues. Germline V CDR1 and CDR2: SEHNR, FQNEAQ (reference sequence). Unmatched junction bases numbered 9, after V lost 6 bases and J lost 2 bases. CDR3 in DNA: TGTGCCAGCAGGTCCAACAGGGGTTACAACACCGGGGAGCTGTTTTTT. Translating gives CASRSNRGYNTGELFF.

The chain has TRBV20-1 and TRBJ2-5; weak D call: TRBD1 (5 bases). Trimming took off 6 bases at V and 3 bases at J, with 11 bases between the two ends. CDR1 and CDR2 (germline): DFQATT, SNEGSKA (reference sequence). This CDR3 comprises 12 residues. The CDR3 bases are TGCAGTGCAAGGACACACGAAGAGACCCAGTACTTC. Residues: CSARTHEETQYF.

CDR3 DNA: TGCAGTGCTCGACCTTCAGACAGGATCTATGGCTACACCTTC. The encoded protein is CSARPSDRIYGYTF. The chain links TRBV20-1 to TRBJ1-2; possible D gene TRBD1, 6 bases. The ends were cut back, 5 bases at V and 4 bases at J, with 17 bases in the middle. The CDR3 sequence is 14 residues long. CDR1 and CDR2 (germline): DFQATT, SNEGSKA (reference sequence).

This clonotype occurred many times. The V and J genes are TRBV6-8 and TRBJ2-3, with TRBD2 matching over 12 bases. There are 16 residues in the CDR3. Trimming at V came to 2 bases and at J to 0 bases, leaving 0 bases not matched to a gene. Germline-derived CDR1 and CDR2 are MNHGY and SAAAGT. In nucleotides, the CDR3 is TGTGCCAGCAGTTACGGGACTAGCGGGAGCACAGATACGCAGTATTTT. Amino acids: CASSYGTSGSTDTQYF.

The CDR3 sequence: CASRRQGGQPQHF. CDR3 DNA sequence: TGTGCCAGCAGGCGACAGGGCGGACAGCCCCAGCATTTT. J is TRBJ1-5 and V is TRBV6-1, with 7 bases matching TRBD1. Germline assignment: CDR1 MNHNS and CDR2 SASEGT. V gave up 6 bases and J gave up 7 bases; unmatched junction bases: 6. The CDR3 spans 13 residues.